This T cell receptor beta chain stems from a study of type 1 regulatory T cells. Across the whole study: T-allo10 is an in vitro-generated, Tr1-enriched CD4 T cell product specific for alloantigen.

CDR1 and CDR2 (germline): SGHDN, FVKESK. This CDR3 contains 15 residues. Trimming cost V 1 base and J 4 bases, with 14 bases left between them. Each CDR3 protein is one row after TCRdb ran MiXCR on the reads. The data contain approximately 97,000 distinct CDR3 sequences, roughly a third of them singletons. Specimen: CD4+ T cells, either the whole sample or a sorted fraction (not recorded which). The chain is built from TRBV14 and TRBJ2-7; possibly TRBD1 for D (5 bases). The clonotype originates from a human donor in good health. The CDR3, as DNA: TGTGCCAGCAGCCAAGGACCCCCTGGGGCGTACGAGCAGTACTTC. It specifies CASSQGPPGAYEQYF.